These 32 T cell receptor beta chains were sequenced from one sample in a study of PD-L1 blockade in urothelial cancer. Regarding time point: peripheral blood 6 weeks after treatment start. Profiling relied on immunoSEQ multiplex PCR, and the TCRdb table lists in-frame clones only, not all of them. The sample contains about 130,000 clones, more than 75% of which appear only once. This specimen was PBMCs, taken around atezolizumab (anti-PD-L1) treatment. These receptors were taken from a man in his fifties with urothelial cancer.

V gene TRBV7-3 combines with J gene TRBJ2-1; 7 nucleotides align to TRBD2. The junction had 9 bases not matched to a gene; V was cut back by 5 bases and J by 5 bases. The CDR3 runs to 15 residues. CDR1 SGHTA and CDR2 FQGTGA come from the germline V gene. CDR3 DNA sequence: TGTGCCAGCAGCCCGGGGGAGGGAATAAACAATGAGCAGTTCTTC. As protein: CASSPGEGINNEQFF.

The chain couples TRBV6-5 to TRBJ1-1, with unresolved D. This CDR3 is 16 amino acids long. V lost 0 bases, J lost 1 base, and 12 bases lay in between. Germline V gene data show CDR1 as MNHEY and CDR2 as SVGAGI. The CDR3 sequence is CASSYSRRQRNTEAFF. The CDR3 DNA is TGTGCCAGCAGTTACTCGAGAAGACAAAGGAACACTGAAGCTTTCTTT.

This chain connects TRBV19 to TRBJ1-1; D remains ambiguous. CDR3 length equals 13 residues. Germline CDR1 and CDR2: LNHDA and SQIVND (reference sequence). V lost 5 bases and J lost 1, with 8 bases in between. This CDR3 is CASSPSGNTEAFF. The CDR3 region has the DNA TGTGCCAGTAGTCCTTCAGGGAACACTGAAGCTTTCTTT.

The chain is built from TRBV10-3 and TRBJ1-2; possibly TRBD1 for D (6 bases). Germline V lookup: CDR1 ENHRY, CDR2 SYGVKD. The V end lost 7 bases, the J end lost 2 bases, and 11 bases lay between the germline ends. This CDR3 spans 13 amino acids. This CDR3 reads CAITTGPNYGYTF. The CDR3, as DNA: TGTGCCATCACAACAGGGCCGAACTATGGCTACACCTTC.

This clone has only one observation. V and J are TRBV9 and TRBJ1-3; possibly TRBD1 for D (5 bases). Per the germline V gene, CDR1 is SGDLS and CDR2 is YYNGEE. Trimming left V 1 base short and J 0 bases short, with 14 bases between. The CDR3 spans 17 residues. CDR3 in amino acids: CASSVQDPRASGNTIYF. CDR3 nucleotide sequence: TGTGCCAGCAGCGTACAGGACCCCAGGGCCTCTGGAAACACCATATATTTT.

The rearrangement links TRBV2 to TRBJ2-4; 7 bases are a match to TRBD2. Trimming took 1 base from V and 8 from J; bases not matched to a gene: 8. Germline CDR1 SNHLY, CDR2 FYNNEI. There are 15 residues in the CDR3. The CDR3: CASSEDGGLWDIQYF. In nucleotides, the CDR3 is TGTGCCAGCAGTGAAGACGGGGGGTTATGGGACATTCAGTACTTC.

DNA of the CDR3: TGTGCCGTAGCCCAGATTTTCACAGATACGCAGTATTTT. Its translation: CAVAQIFTDTQYF. The rearrangement joins TRBV6-1 to TRBJ2-3; D is unclear. The germline gives CDR1 MNHNS, CDR2 SASEGT. V gave up 11 bases and J gave up 2 bases, with 14 bases separating them. This CDR3 has 13 residues.

The V gene is TRBV9, the J gene TRBJ1-4; no firm D call. Trimming pared 1 base from V and 4 bases from J, leaving 8 bases between. Germline lookup yields CDR1 SGDLS and CDR2 YYNGEE. The CDR3 totals 14 residues. The CDR3 loop is CASSVTDYNEKLFF. CDR3 coding DNA: TGTGCCAGCAGCGTAACAGACTATAATGAAAAACTGTTTTTT.

The rearrangement uses TRBV27 and TRBJ1-5; 8 positions agree with TRBD1. V shed 6 bases, J shed 6 bases, and the junction held 10 bases outside the gene matches. Germline V gives CDR1 MNHEY, CDR2 SMNVEV (reference sequence). The CDR3 totals 15 residues. CDR3: CASRERTGLTQPQHF. CDR3 in DNA: TGTGCCAGCAGGGAAAGGACAGGGCTGACTCAGCCCCAGCATTTT.

This clone was seen a single time. The chain combines TRBV4-1 with TRBJ2-1, with TRBD2 as a possible D gene (6 bases). Germline V gives CDR1 MGHRA, CDR2 YSYEKL. Trimming removed 4 bases from V and 11 bases from J, with 24 bases in between. The CDR3 runs 16 residues. The CDR3 reads CASSPASTSTGTQQFF. The CDR3 DNA sequence: TGCGCCAGCAGCCCAGCATCCACATCGACCGGGACTCAGCAGTTCTTC.

This chain joins TRBV5-4 and TRBJ1-3; maybe TRBD1 (6 bases). Germline V gene data show CDR1 as SGHNT and CDR2 as YYREEE (reference sequence). The germline V and J ends were trimmed by 0 bases and 2 bases, with 6 bases remaining between them. CDR3 length: 14 residues. CDR3 coding DNA: TGTGCCAGCAGCTTGGACAGGGCTGGAAACACCATATATTTT. Its protein is CASSLDRAGNTIYF.

The gene calls are TRBV10-2 and TRBJ2-3; 8 bases agree with TRBD2. This CDR3 contains 13 residues. V lost 8 bases to trimming and J lost 5 bases; unmatched junction nucleotides: 6. CDR1 WSHSY and CDR2 SAAADI come from the germline V gene. For the CDR3, the DNA is TGCGCCAGCCGAGCGGGAGTCGGAGATACGCAGTATTTT. It specifies CASRAGVGDTQYF.

The rearrangement uses TRBV27 and TRBJ2-7; possible D gene TRBD2, 5 bases. The germline CDR1 and CDR2 sequences are MNHEY and SMNVEV (reference sequence). V lost 4 bases and J 3 bases, leaving 10 bases between the germline ends. This CDR3 has 13 amino acids. The CDR3 nucleotides read TGTGCCAGCAGTTGGTTAAGCGGCTACGAGCAGTACTTC. It codes for CASSWLSGYEQYF.

The CDR3: CASSLAGFSGNQPQHF. The CDR3 coding sequence is TGTGCCAGCAGCTTAGCCGGGTTTTCGGGCAATCAGCCCCAGCATTTT. The V call is TRBV5-6, the J call TRBJ1-5, with unresolved D. From germline, CDR1 is SGHDT and CDR2 YYEEEE. With 2 bases removed from V and 2 bases from J, the gap between germline ends came to 14 bases. This CDR3 has 16 residues.

The rearrangement links TRBV7-2 to TRBJ1-4; D is undetermined. The germline gives CDR1 SGHTA, CDR2 FQGNSA. V shed 3 bases and J shed 4 bases, with 9 bases lying between them. The CDR3 consists of 14 residues. For the CDR3, the DNA is TGTGCCAGCAGCTTCGGGAAGGGTAATGAAAAACTGTTTTTT. As protein: CASSFGKGNEKLFF.

This clone has just one count. The rearrangement uses TRBV7-6 and TRBJ2-1, with 7 bases that match TRBD1. Germline CDR1 reads SGHVS; CDR2 reads FNYEAQ. The CDR3 has 14 amino acids. The J segment lost 13 bases and the V segment lost 0 bases, leaving 9 bases of the junction unmatched. This chain's CDR3 is CASSLARFGTEQFF. CDR3 DNA: TGTGCCAGCAGCTTAGCAAGGTTCGGGACAGAACAGTTCTTC.

This clone was seen just once. The chain combines TRBV28 with TRBJ1-2; D perhaps matches TRBD1 (5 bases). With 5 bases removed from V and 4 bases from J, the gap between germline ends came to 11 bases. The length of the CDR3 is 13 residues. Germline assignment: CDR1 MDHEN and CDR2 SYDVKM. The CDR3 here is CASSRRGGYGYTF. CDR3 sequence (DNA): TGTGCCAGCAGTCGCCGGGGGGGCTATGGCTACACCTTC.

The gene calls are TRBV7-2 and TRBJ2-1, with D perhaps TRBD2 (7 bases). Trimming pared 8 bases from V and 1 base from J, leaving 24 bases between. Germline loops: CDR1 SGHTA, CDR2 FQGNSA. The CDR3 totals 18 residues. The DNA for the CDR3 is TGTGCCAGCCGATCGGGGGGCCGAACCGCACGTTCCTACAATGAGCAGTTCTTC. It is translated as CASRSGGRTARSYNEQFF. The whole variable domain, remainder taken from reference TRBV7-2 and TRBJ2-1, is GAGVSQSPSNKVTEKGKDVELRCDPISGHTALYWYRQSLGQGLEFLIYFQGNSAPDKSGLPSDRFSAERTGGSVSTLTIQRTQQEDSAVYLCASRSGGRTARSYNEQFFGPGTRLTVL.

V and J are TRBV30 and TRBJ1-4; unclear D gene. Germline lookup yields CDR1 GTSNPN and CDR2 SVGIG (reference sequence). This CDR3 spans 13 amino acids. V lost 2 bases, J lost 4 bases, and 8 bases lay in between. The CDR3 loop reads CAWSRQYNEKLFF. The CDR3 bases are TGTGCCTGGAGTCGACAATATAATGAAAAACTGTTTTTT.

The CDR3 region is CASRPGQFNTEAFF. The CDR3 region has the DNA TGTGCCAGCAGACCCGGACAGTTCAACACTGAAGCTTTCTTT. This chain links TRBV28 with TRBJ1-1, with a tentative D call TRBD1 (6 bases). Germline V CDR1 and CDR2: MDHEN, SYDVKM. Trimming took off 6 bases at V and 2 bases at J, with 13 bases between the two ends. There are 14 residues in the CDR3. Based on the CDR3 plus reference TRBV28 and TRBJ1-1, the full variable domain is DVKVTQSSRYLVKRTGEKVFLECVQDMDHENMFWYRQDPGLGLRLIYFSYDVKMKEKGDIPEGYSVSREKKERFSLILESASTNQTSMYLCASRPGQFNTEAFFGQGTRLTVV.

V is TRBV28 and J is TRBJ2-1; 12 positions agree with TRBD2. CDR1 is MDHEN, CDR2 SYDVKM, per germline. The junction had 2 bases not matched to a gene; V was cut back by 6 bases and J by 5 bases. This CDR3 region has 14 residues. Here the CDR3 DNA reads TGTGCCAGCAGCAGACTAGCGGGAGACAATGAGCAGTTCTTC. Translating gives CASSRLAGDNEQFF.

The chain is built from TRBV5-1 and TRBJ2-6; 14 bases match TRBD2. The CDR3 runs 18 residues. The germline V gene encodes CDR1 SGHRS and CDR2 YFSETQ. V was clipped by 3 bases and J by 0 bases; unmatched bases: 2. CDR3 protein: CASSSGTSGSSGANVLTF. The CDR3 DNA sequence: TGCGCCAGCAGCTCCGGGACTAGCGGGAGCTCTGGGGCCAACGTCCTGACTTTC.

The CDR3 loop is CASSIRTSYRTDTQYF. In nucleotides, the CDR3 is TGTGCCAGCAGTATTAGGACTAGCTACCGCACAGATACGCAGTATTTT. The V call is TRBV28, the J call TRBJ2-3; 8 bases are a match to TRBD2. Losses at the gene ends were 5 bases for V and 1 base for J; bases not matched to a gene: 8. The CDR3 covers 16 residues. The germline CDR1 and CDR2 sequences are MDHEN and SYDVKM. Full variable domain (outside the CDR3, taken from reference TRBV28 and TRBJ2-3): DVKVTQSSRYLVKRTGEKVFLECVQDMDHENMFWYRQDPGLGLRLIYFSYDVKMKEKGDIPEGYSVSREKKERFSLILESASTNQTSMYLCASSIRTSYRTDTQYFGPGTRLTVL.

The table lists this clone with a few counts. The chain uses TRBV4-2 and TRBJ1-2, with D possibly being TRBD1 (5 bases). The CDR3 has 15 amino acids. V lost 0 bases and J 0 bases, leaving 8 bases between the germline ends. Germline-derived CDR1 and CDR2 are LGHNA and YNFKEQ. The CDR3 nucleotides read TGTGCCAGCAGCCAAGACTCAGGGTCTAACTATGGCTACACCTTC. It specifies CASSQDSGSNYGYTF.

The chain joins TRBV7-9 to TRBJ2-7, with TRBD1 matching over 7 bases. The CDR3 is made up of 15 amino acids. Germline CDR1 and CDR2: SEHNR and FQNEAQ (reference sequence). Trimming at V came to 5 bases and at J to 0 bases, leaving 7 bases not matched to a gene. The CDR3 spells CASSAARQGSYEQYF. The CDR3, as DNA: TGTGCCAGCAGCGCCGCCCGACAGGGCTCCTACGAGCAGTACTTC.

The chain links TRBV5-1 to TRBJ2-2, with TRBD1 as a possible D gene (5 bases). The CDR3 sequence is 15 residues long. V lost 4 bases and J lost 2, with 12 bases in between. Germline V CDR1 and CDR2: SGHRS, YFSETQ. CDR3 sequence: CASSIGHGNTGELFF. CDR3 nucleotide sequence: TGCGCCAGCAGCATAGGACACGGAAACACCGGGGAGCTGTTTTTT.

This clone was recorded once. The rearrangement joins TRBV19 to TRBJ1-2, with D perhaps TRBD1 (6 bases). V lost 10 bases to trimming and J lost 6 bases, with 12 bases between them. Germline CDR1 is LNHDA and CDR2 is SQIVND (reference sequence). The CDR3 spans 11 residues. The CDR3 loop reads CATGQLDGYTF. As DNA, the CDR3 is TGTGCCACCGGACAGTTGGATGGCTACACCTTC.

The chain recombines TRBV27 with TRBJ1-2; D is possibly TRBD1 (5 bases). Deletions cut 5 bases from V and 6 bases from J, with 19 bases between. Germline-derived CDR1 and CDR2 are MNHEY and SMNVEV (reference sequence). The CDR3 extends over 15 amino acids. CDR3: CASSSLKKQGDGYTF. For the CDR3, the DNA is TGTGCCAGCAGTAGTTTGAAGAAGCAGGGTGATGGCTACACCTTC.

The CDR3: CASSQTGTGSNQPQHF. Written as DNA, the CDR3 is TGCGCCAGCAGCCAGACCGGGACAGGGTCTAATCAGCCCCAGCATTTT. J is TRBJ1-5 and V is TRBV4-1, with TRBD1 matching 9 bases. This CDR3 comprises 16 residues. After removal of 3 bases from V and 4 bases from J, the junction contained 7 bases not matched to a gene. Germline CDR1 MGHRA, CDR2 YSYEKL.

The chain uses TRBV18 and TRBJ1-2, with TRBD1 identical over 9 bases. The CDR3 covers 15 residues. From germline, CDR1 is KGHSH and CDR2 LQKENI. Trimming took 3 bases from V and 0 from J; bases not matched to a gene: 2. The CDR3 nucleotides are TGTGCCAGCTCACCCGGACAGGGGTCTAACTATGGCTACACCTTC. Protein product: CASSPGQGSNYGYTF.

The gene calls are TRBV7-8 and TRBJ1-1; D ambiguous. The CDR3 covers 15 residues. Trimming shortened V by 0 bases and J by 3 bases, and 11 bases separated the two germline ends. Germline-derived CDR1 and CDR2 are SGHVS and FQNEAQ. Here the CDR3 DNA reads TGTGCCAGCAGCTTAGCGTCAACTTTCGACACTGAAGCTTTCTTT. Translation: CASSLASTFDTEAFF.

This sequence joins TRBV30 and TRBJ1-1, with 7 bases fitting TRBD1. The CDR3 covers 13 residues. The J segment lost 1 base and the V segment lost 5 bases, leaving 4 bases of the junction unmatched. In germline, CDR1 is GTSNPN, CDR2 SVGIG (reference sequence). The chain's CDR3 is CAWRGQPNTEAFF. Here the CDR3 DNA reads TGTGCCTGGCGGGGACAGCCGAACACTGAAGCTTTCTTT.